The 11 T cell receptor beta chains below all came from one sample that was sequenced in a study of blood T cell repertoires in COVID-19. The protocol was immunoSEQ multiplex PCR, while the TCRdb copy is restricted to in-frame clones and leaves out a portion. The sample lists 65,000 to 90,000 clones, around 79% occurring once. Sequenced: peripheral blood. These receptors all come from a man in his fifties or sixties with active or convalescent COVID-19.

This chain uses TRBV3-1 (or the pseudogene TRBV3-2) with TRBJ1-1, with D uncertain. Germline V gene sequence: CDR1 LGHDT, CDR2 YNNKEL (reference sequence). This CDR3 is built from 13 residues. V lost 3 bases and J 1 base, leaving 6 bases between the germline ends. CDR3 coding DNA: TGTGCCAGCAGCCAGACATCGAACACTGAAGCTTTCTTT. The encoded protein is CASSQTSNTEAFF.

The rearrangement links TRBV3-1 (or the pseudogene TRBV3-2) to TRBJ2-5, with 8 bases that match TRBD2. V lost 6 bases, J lost 1 base, and 10 bases stayed unmatched. CDR3 length equals 16 residues. Germline V gene sequence: CDR1 LGHDT, CDR2 YNNKEL (reference sequence). The CDR3 spells CASSRSQRGSQETQYF. The DNA of the CDR3 is TGTGCCAGCAGTAGGTCCCAGCGGGGGTCCCAAGAGACCCAGTACTTC.

The rearrangement uses TRBV10-3 and TRBJ2-5; 7 bases match TRBD1. Germline CDR1 and CDR2: ENHRY and SYGVKD. With 8 bases clipped from V and 3 bases from J, the junction kept 6 bases outside the gene matches. The CDR3 is 13 amino acids. CDR3 in DNA: TGTGCCATCTCAAATGACAGGGAAGAGACCCAGTACTTC. As protein: CAISNDREETQYF.

In this sample, this clone turned up once. V usage is TRBV4-3 and J usage is TRBJ1-5; D is uncertain. CDR3 length: 13 amino acids. V was clipped by 1 base and J by 4 bases, with 5 bases between them. Per the germline V gene, CDR1 is LGHNA and CDR2 is YSLEER. The CDR3 protein is CASSQALNQPQHF. For the CDR3, the DNA is TGCGCCAGCAGCCAAGCCCTGAATCAGCCCCAGCATTTT.

The chain couples TRBV5-1 to TRBJ2-2, with 12 bases matching TRBD1. This CDR3 has 16 residues. The germline CDR1 and CDR2 sequences are SGHRS and YFSETQ. The V and J ends lost 7 bases and 6 bases, in that order; junction bases with no gene match: 10. The CDR3 region is CASGAGTGGKAGELFF. CDR3 DNA sequence: TGCGCCAGCGGCGCCGGGACAGGGGGCAAGGCCGGGGAGCTGTTTTTT.

The sample holds one count of this clone. The rearrangement uses TRBV6-5 and TRBJ1-6; D unresolved. The V gene's germline CDR1 is MNHEY and CDR2 SVGAGI. The CDR3 has 15 amino acids. The V and J ends lost 2 bases and 11 bases respectively, with 16 bases between them. CDR3 coding DNA: TGTGCCAGCAGTTACATCGGCAGTCGGGATGCACCCCTCCACTTT. It yields the protein CASSYIGSRDAPLHF.

This chain joins TRBV4-1 and TRBJ1-5; D unclear. V gave up 8 bases and J gave up 0 bases, with 14 bases separating them. This CDR3 is built from 15 residues. Germline V CDR1 and CDR2: MGHRA, YSYEKL. CDR3 DNA sequence: TGCGCCAGCGCCCCACTTAGAGTTAGCAATCAGCCCCAGCATTTT. As protein: CASAPLRVSNQPQHF.

J is TRBJ1-5 and V is TRBV4-1; D might be TRBD1 (6 bases). CDR3 length: 17 residues. Trimming stripped 0 bases from V and 0 bases from J, with 12 bases between. CDR1 is MGHRA, CDR2 YSYEKL, per germline. The CDR3 region is CASSQDRGFYSNQPQHF. The CDR3 coding sequence is TGCGCCAGCAGCCAAGACAGGGGCTTTTATAGCAATCAGCCCCAGCATTTT.

There are a few counts of this clone. The chain is built from TRBV7-9 and TRBJ1-1, with unresolved D. Deletions cut 3 bases from V and 6 bases from J, with 14 bases between. The CDR3 has 14 amino acids. Germline V gene sequence: CDR1 SEHNR, CDR2 FQNEAQ (reference sequence). The CDR3 DNA follows: TGTGCCAGCAGCTTCGGCCCCCCGAGGGCTGAAGCTTTCTTT. Its translation is CASSFGPPRAEAFF.

The chain joins TRBV15 to TRBJ1-5, with 8 bases identical to TRBD1. Germline values: CDR1 LNHNV, CDR2 YYDKDF (reference sequence). This CDR3 is 17 amino acids long. Unmatched junction bases numbered 7, after V lost 3 bases and J lost 0 bases. CDR3 amino acids: CATSRGTGGDSNQPQHF. Written as DNA, the CDR3 is TGTGCCACCAGCAGGGGGACAGGAGGGGATAGCAATCAGCCCCAGCATTTT.

The rearrangement uses TRBV7-3 and TRBJ2-2, with D possibly being TRBD1 (5 bases). The germline CDR1 and CDR2 sequences are SGHTA and FQGTGA. Between the trimmed V and J ends, which lost 4 bases and 14 bases, there was a span of 14 bases. The length of the CDR3 is 12 residues. DNA of the CDR3: TGTGCCAGCAGCTCAAACGGGCAGGGACTGTTTTTT. This translates into CASSSNGQGLFF.